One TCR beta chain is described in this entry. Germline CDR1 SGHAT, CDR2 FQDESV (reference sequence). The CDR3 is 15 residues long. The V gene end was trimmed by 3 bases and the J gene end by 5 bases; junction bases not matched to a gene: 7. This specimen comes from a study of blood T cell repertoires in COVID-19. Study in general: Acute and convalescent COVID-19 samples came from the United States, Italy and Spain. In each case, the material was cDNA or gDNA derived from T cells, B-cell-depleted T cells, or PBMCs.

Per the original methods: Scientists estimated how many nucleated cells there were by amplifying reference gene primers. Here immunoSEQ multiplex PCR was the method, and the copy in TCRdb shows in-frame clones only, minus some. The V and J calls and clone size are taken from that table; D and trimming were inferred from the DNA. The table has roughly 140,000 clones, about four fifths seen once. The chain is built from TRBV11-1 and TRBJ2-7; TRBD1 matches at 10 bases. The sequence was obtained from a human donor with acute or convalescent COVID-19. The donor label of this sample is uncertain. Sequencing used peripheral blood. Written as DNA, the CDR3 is TGTGCCAGCAGCTTTTTGGGACAGGGGCAAAACGAGCAGTACTTC. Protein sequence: CASSFLGQGQNEQYF.